Following are 8 T cell receptor beta chains from one sample sequenced in a study of T cell repertoires in cytomegalovirus infection. From the reads, TCRdb called clonotypes with MiXCR, one entry per CDR3 protein. The sample has approximately 750,000 distinct CDR3 sequences; 35% are singletons. The material sequenced was PBMCs. Receptors were obtained from a human donor in good health (CMV status not recorded). Some clones in this sample may be carry-over from other donors' samples.

Here the CDR3 DNA reads TGTGCCGCAAAATCAGCAACGGGTACAGACTACGAGCAGTACTTC. Translating gives CAAKSATGTDYEQYF. V gene TRBV28 combines with J gene TRBJ2-7; no firm D call. CDR1 and CDR2 (germline): MDHEN, SYDVKM. The CDR3 is 15 amino acids. Between the trimmed V and J ends, which lost 11 bases and 3 bases, there was a span of 23 bases.

The CDR3 loop is CASTGTMNTEAFF. DNA of the CDR3: TGTGCCAGCACAGGGACAATGAACACTGAAGCTTTCTTT. This sequence joins TRBV28 and TRBJ1-1, with D maybe TRBD1 (6 bases). Germline V lookup: CDR1 MDHEN, CDR2 SYDVKM. The CDR3 length is 13 residues. Trimming pared 7 bases from V and 0 bases from J, leaving 9 bases between.

This clonotype was observed a handful of times. The CDR3: CASSISRQGSEQFF. CDR3 DNA sequence: TGTGCCAGTAGTATATCAAGACAGGGGAGTGAGCAGTTCTTC. V gene TRBV19 combines with J gene TRBJ2-1; 8 positions match TRBD1. The CDR3 covers 14 residues. V lost 2 bases to trimming and J lost 9 bases; unmatched junction nucleotides: 6. Germline loops: CDR1 LNHDA, CDR2 SQIVND (reference sequence).

This clonotype was seen repeatedly, ten times or more. The genes are TRBV7-9 and TRBJ2-3, with 8 positions matching TRBD1. V trimming: 5 bases; J trimming: 0 bases; junction bases outside the gene matches: 4. Germline V gene data show CDR1 as SEHNR and CDR2 as FQNEAQ (reference sequence). The CDR3 contains 15 residues. The CDR3 DNA follows: TGTGCCAGCAGCCGACAGGGGTTTAGCACAGATACGCAGTATTTT. Encoded protein: CASSRQGFSTDTQYF.

The genes are TRBV28 and TRBJ1-2, with 10 bases that match TRBD1. This CDR3 is built from 15 residues. The V and J ends lost 3 bases and 6 bases, in that order; junction bases with no gene match: 7. Per the germline V gene, CDR1 is MDHEN and CDR2 is SYDVKM. The CDR3 region is CASSLRSTGGDGYTF. The CDR3 DNA is TGTGCCAGCAGTTTGCGCTCGACAGGGGGCGATGGCTACACCTTC.

Comments on this clonotype: Germline and junction disagree at one end, which may indicate a read error. This chain joins TRBV6-1 and TRBJ1-1, with D uncertain. The CDR3 runs 17 residues. Germline CDR1 reads MNHNS; CDR2 reads SASEGT. CDR3 DNA sequence: TGTGCCAGCAGTGAACATGGGGATGGCACCCGCAACACTGAATCTTTCTTT. Protein: CASSEHGDGTRNTESFF.

The rearrangement uses TRBV6-5 and TRBJ1-2; TRBD1 agrees at 10 bases. The CDR3 has 14 residues. Per the germline V gene, CDR1 is MNHEY and CDR2 is SVGAGI. V lost 5 bases to trimming and J lost 7 bases; unmatched junction nucleotides: 7. CDR3 in amino acids: CASSRQGAIGGYTF. CDR3 DNA sequence: TGTGCCAGCAGTCGACAGGGGGCCATCGGTGGCTACACCTTC.

The rearrangement links TRBV29-1 to TRBJ2-5, with TRBD1 matching 7 bases. V dropped 6 bases and J dropped 5; count of bases not matched to a gene: 9. Germline CDR1 SQVTM, CDR2 ANQGSEA. The CDR3 length is 13 residues. CDR3 sequence reads: CSVRPTGLETQYF. In DNA form, the CDR3 reads TGCAGCGTCAGGCCGACAGGGCTGGAGACCCAGTACTTC.